A selection of T cell receptor beta chains follows, all from one sample in a study of spatial heterogeneity in lung cancer. MiXCR was run by TCRdb on the 5' RACE reads, yielding one entry per CDR3 protein. Of 2,500 or so distinct CDR3 sequences in the sample, under 10% are singletons; the top ten hold more than 20%. The material sequenced was lung tumor tissue, taken at surgery. The receptors derive from a female donor with early-stage non-small cell lung cancer. Both conserved end residues are part of each CDR3. A D gene is named only where the DNA matches it firmly. Clone size is shown for a subset of rows, as once, few, many or a class of expanded clone.

v_call	j_call	d_call	clone_size	cdr3_aa	cdr3_nt
TRBV12-3/TRBV12-4	TRBJ2-1	TRBD2	medium-sized	CASSRSGSKYNEQFF	TGTGCCAGCAGTCGGAGCGGGAGTAAATACAATGAGCAGTTCTTC
TRBV20-1	TRBJ1-4	-	-	CSARDLANEKLFF	TGCAGTGCTAGAGATCTTGCTAATGAAAAACTGTTTTTT
TRBV20-1	TRBJ2-5	TRBD2	-	CSAAWTSDRTQYF	TGCAGTGCAGCCTGGACTAGTGATAGGACCCAGTACTTC
TRBV6-2/TRBV6-3	TRBJ2-1	-	medium-sized	CASTQQGFYNEQFF	TGTGCCAGTACACAGCAGGGGTTTTACAATGAGCAGTTCTTC
TRBV24-1	TRBJ2-2	-	medium-sized	CATSDPSGSNTGELFF	TGTGCCACCAGTGACCCCTCCGGTTCCAACACCGGGGAGCTGTTTTTT
TRBV6-6	TRBJ2-3	-	-	CASSLEGSRGHVDTQYF	TGTGCCAGCAGTTTAGAGGGTAGTCGAGGACACGTGGATACGCAGTATTTT
TRBV3-1	TRBJ1-6	TRBD1	medium-sized	CASSQGGQGVFVFSPLHF	TGTGCCAGCAGCCAAGGGGGACAGGGGGTGTTCGTGTTTTCACCCCTCCACTTT
TRBV7-2	TRBJ2-3	TRBD2	many	CASSRDYSTDTQYF	TGTGCCAGCAGCCGGGACTATAGCACAGATACGCAGTATTTT
TRBV27	TRBJ1-2	TRBD1	many	CASSFHRGRAYGYTF	TGTGCCAGCAGTTTCCACAGGGGGCGCGCCTATGGCTACACCTTC
TRBV6-6	TRBJ2-5	TRBD2	medium-sized	CASRSSGQGETQYF	TGTGCCAGCAGGTCTAGCGGGCAGGGGGAGACCCAGTACTTC
TRBV2	TRBJ2-5	TRBD2	medium-sized	CASSSWLSGGETQYF	TGTGCCAGCAGCTCCTGGCTTTCGGGGGGAGAGACCCAGTACTTC
TRBV5-1	TRBJ2-5	-	few	CASSFQPTQETQYF	TGCGCCAGCAGCTTCCAACCGACCCAAGAGACCCAGTACTTC
TRBV10-3	TRBJ1-1	-	many	CAISDPRGALIEAFF	TGTGCCATCAGTGATCCGCGGGGGGCGCTTATTGAAGCTTTCTTT
TRBV6-5	TRBJ1-1	TRBD1	medium-sized	CASSRTGGGNEAFF	TGTGCCAGCAGTCGGACAGGGGGCGGCAATGAAGCTTTCTTT
TRBV29-1	TRBJ2-3	-	medium-sized	CSATGDTQYF	TGCAGCGCGACGGGGGATACGCAGTATTTT
TRBV18	TRBJ1-5	-	medium-sized	CASSPKPHSNQPQHF	TGTGCCAGCTCACCGAAGCCACACAGCAATCAGCCCCAGCATTTT
TRBV27	TRBJ2-2	-	medium-sized	CASTFTGSGYTGELFF	TGTGCCAGCACCTTCACTGGCAGCGGCTACACCGGGGAGCTGTTTTTT
TRBV6-5	TRBJ2-2	-	medium-sized	CASSRIRATPNTGELFF	TGTGCCAGCAGTCGCATTAGGGCGACACCGAACACCGGGGAGCTGTTTTTT
TRBV19	TRBJ2-1	-	medium-sized	CASSINVGQNNEQFF	TGTGCCAGTAGTATCAATGTTGGGCAGAACAATGAGCAGTTCTTC
TRBV6-5	TRBJ2-5	TRBD1	medium-sized	CASTPGQYQETQYF	TGTGCCAGCACCCCGGGACAGTACCAAGAGACCCAGTACTTC
TRBV7-6	TRBJ2-3	TRBD1	medium-sized	CASSRGAQGARTDTQYF	TGTGCCAGCAGCCGGGGCGCACAGGGGGCGCGCACAGATACGCAGTATTTT
TRBV28	TRBJ2-3	-	medium-sized	CASTEADPTDTQYF	TGTGCCAGCACCGAGGCGGACCCCACAGATACGCAGTATTTT
TRBV20-1	TRBJ2-1	-	medium-sized	CSASGPYNEQFF	TGCAGTGCTAGCGGCCCGTACAATGAGCAGTTCTTC
TRBV27	TRBJ2-7	TRBD2	medium-sized	CASRRLAGAYEQYF	TGTGCCAGCAGGAGACTAGCGGGAGCCTACGAGCAGTACTTC
TRBV11-2	TRBJ2-5	-	medium-sized	CASSLVTVQETQYF	TGTGCCAGCAGCTTAGTGACAGTCCAAGAGACCCAGTACTTC
TRBV28	TRBJ1-4	-	medium-sized	CASSLWSGAPNEKLFF	TGTGCCAGCAGTTTATGGAGCGGGGCCCCTAATGAAAAACTGTTTTTT
TRBV28	TRBJ1-2	TRBD1	medium-sized	CASSLFAGGANYGYTF	TGTGCCAGCAGTTTATTTGCAGGGGGGGCTAACTATGGCTACACCTTC
TRBV2	TRBJ2-3	-	many	CASIGGMSTDTQYF	TGTGCCAGCATCGGCGGGATGAGCACAGATACGCAGTATTTT
TRBV5-5	TRBJ2-7	TRBD1	medium-sized	CASSLETGVGSIYEQYF	TGTGCCAGCAGCTTGGAGACAGGGGTCGGGAGCATATACGAGCAGTACTTC
TRBV3-1	TRBJ2-5	TRBD2	medium-sized	CASSPRTTGGTQYF	TGTGCCAGCAGCCCTCGTACGACGGGAGGGACCCAGTACTTC
TRBV29-1	TRBJ2-7	TRBD2	medium-sized	CSVILAGVGYEQYF	TGCAGCGTCATACTAGCGGGAGTTGGGTACGAGCAGTACTTC
TRBV28	TRBJ1-1	-	medium-sized	CASQGRTQTEAFF	TGTGCCTCCCAGGGTAGAACTCAGACTGAAGCTTTCTTT
TRBV3-1	TRBJ2-2	TRBD1	medium-sized	CASSQEQGSNTGELFF	TGTGCCAGCAGCCAAGAACAGGGGTCGAACACCGGGGAGCTGTTTTTT
TRBV7-2	TRBJ2-5	-	medium-sized	CASSSLGRETQYF	TGTGCCAGCAGCTCCCTGGGGCGGGAGACCCAGTACTTC
TRBV20-1	TRBJ2-1	TRBD2	many	CSARNHFGTSDEQFF	TGCAGTGCTAGGAACCACTTCGGGACTAGCGATGAGCAGTTCTTC